Presented here are 2 T cell receptor beta chains from one specimen sequenced in a study of T cell repertoires in cytomegalovirus infection. TCRdb re-analysed the reads in MiXCR, keeping a single row per CDR3 protein. The table records some 800,000 distinct CDR3 sequences, approximately 32% of them present only once. No antigen has been identified for these receptors. The sample was cultured CD8+ T cells from PBMCs, taken from culture after CMV antigen stimulation. These receptors originate from a human donor in good health (CMV status not recorded). Some clones in this sample may be carry-over from other donors' samples.

This clonotype was picked up a small number of times. Mismatch with germline at one junction end may stem from a read error. The CDR3 sequence is CASSPPTF. DNA of the CDR3: TGTGCTAGCAGCCCTCCGACCTTC. The genes are TRBV7-6 and TRBJ1-2, with no clear D. The CDR3 covers 8 residues. CDR1 is SGHVS, CDR2 FNYEAQ, per germline.

This clonotype came up a few times. The chain carries TRBV5-1 and TRBJ2-3; D might be TRBD2 (5 bases). Per germline, CDR1 SGHRS and CDR2 YFSETQ. The CDR3 runs 14 residues. V was pared by 4 bases and J by 4 bases, with 13 bases between. The CDR3 reads CASSLRASSDTQYF. The CDR3 region has the DNA TGCGCCAGCAGCCTGAGGGCTAGCTCAGATACGCAGTATTTT.